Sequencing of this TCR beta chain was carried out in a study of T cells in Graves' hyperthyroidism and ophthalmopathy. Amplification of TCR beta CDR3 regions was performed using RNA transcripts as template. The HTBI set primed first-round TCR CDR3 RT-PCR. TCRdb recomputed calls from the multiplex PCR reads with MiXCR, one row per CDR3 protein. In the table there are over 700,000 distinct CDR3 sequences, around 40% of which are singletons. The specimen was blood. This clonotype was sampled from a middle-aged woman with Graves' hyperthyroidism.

CDR3 sequence reads: CASSPPRGAGVYEQYF. The CDR3 region has the DNA TGTGCCAGCAGCCCCCCACGGGGGGCAGGAGTCTACGAGCAGTACTTC. V gene TRBV7-2 combines with J gene TRBJ2-7; TRBD2 is a possible D gene (7 bases). The CDR3 contains 16 residues. V dropped 5 bases and J dropped 3 bases, with 20 bases sitting between them. In germline, CDR1 is SGHTA, CDR2 FQGNSA.